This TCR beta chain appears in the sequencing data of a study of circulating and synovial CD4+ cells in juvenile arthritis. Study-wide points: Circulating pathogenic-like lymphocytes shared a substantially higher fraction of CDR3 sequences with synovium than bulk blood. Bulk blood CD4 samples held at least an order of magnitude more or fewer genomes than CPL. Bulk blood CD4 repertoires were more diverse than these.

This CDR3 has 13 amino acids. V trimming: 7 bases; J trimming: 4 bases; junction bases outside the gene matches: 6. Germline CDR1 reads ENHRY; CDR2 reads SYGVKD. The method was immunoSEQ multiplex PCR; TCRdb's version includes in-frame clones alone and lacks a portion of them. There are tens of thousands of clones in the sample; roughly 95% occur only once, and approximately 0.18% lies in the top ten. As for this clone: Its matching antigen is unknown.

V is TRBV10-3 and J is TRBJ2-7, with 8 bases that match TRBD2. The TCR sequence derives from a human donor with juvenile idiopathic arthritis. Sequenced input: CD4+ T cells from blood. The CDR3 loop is CAIMALAGYEQYF. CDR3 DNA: TGTGCCATCATGGCGCTAGCGGGTTACGAGCAGTACTTC.